This paragraph covers one TCR beta chain sequence. This sample was taken from a study of T cell changes during pregnancy in multiple sclerosis. The method was immunoSEQ multiplex PCR; TCRdb's version includes in-frame clones alone and lacks a portion of them. The repertoire holds 36,000 or so clones, around 92% seen once, with around 1.3% in the top ten. Germline lookup yields CDR1 SGHRS and CDR2 YFSETQ. V lost 0 bases, J lost 1 base, and 12 bases lay in between. CDR3 length equals 16 residues. The sample comprised PBMCs (not recorded whether the cells were cultured). The chain is built from TRBV5-1 and TRBJ2-3; perhaps TRBD2 as D (5 bases). The receptor was isolated from a female donor with multiple sclerosis, enrolled in a pregnancy study. The CDR3 coding sequence is TGCGCCAGCAGCTTGGGGACTGAGTTCGGCACAGATACGCAGTATTTT. This gives the protein CASSLGTEFGTDTQYF. Based on the CDR3 plus reference TRBV5-1 and TRBJ2-3, the full variable domain is KAGVTQTPRYLIKTRGQQVTLSCSPISGHRSVSWYQQTPGQGLQFLFEYFSETQRNKGNFPGRFSGRQFSNSRSEMNVSTLELGDSALYLCASSLGTEFGTDTQYFGPGTRLTVL.